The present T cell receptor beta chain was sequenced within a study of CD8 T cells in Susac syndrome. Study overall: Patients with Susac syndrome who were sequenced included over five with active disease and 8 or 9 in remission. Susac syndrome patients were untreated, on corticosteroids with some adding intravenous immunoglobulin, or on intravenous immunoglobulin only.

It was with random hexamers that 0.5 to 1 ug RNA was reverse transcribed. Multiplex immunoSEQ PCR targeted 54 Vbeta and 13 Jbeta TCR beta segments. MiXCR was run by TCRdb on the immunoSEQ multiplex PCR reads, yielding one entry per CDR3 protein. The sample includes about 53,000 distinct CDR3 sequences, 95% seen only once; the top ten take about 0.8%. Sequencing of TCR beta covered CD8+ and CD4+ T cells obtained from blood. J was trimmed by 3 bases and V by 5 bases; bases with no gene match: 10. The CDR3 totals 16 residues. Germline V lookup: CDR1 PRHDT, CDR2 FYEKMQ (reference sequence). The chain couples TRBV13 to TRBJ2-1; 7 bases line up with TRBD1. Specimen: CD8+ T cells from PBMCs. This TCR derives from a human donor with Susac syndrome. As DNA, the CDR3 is TGTGCCAGCAGCCCCCGACAGGGTAGGGGCTACAATGAGCAGTTCTTC. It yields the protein CASSPRQGRGYNEQFF.